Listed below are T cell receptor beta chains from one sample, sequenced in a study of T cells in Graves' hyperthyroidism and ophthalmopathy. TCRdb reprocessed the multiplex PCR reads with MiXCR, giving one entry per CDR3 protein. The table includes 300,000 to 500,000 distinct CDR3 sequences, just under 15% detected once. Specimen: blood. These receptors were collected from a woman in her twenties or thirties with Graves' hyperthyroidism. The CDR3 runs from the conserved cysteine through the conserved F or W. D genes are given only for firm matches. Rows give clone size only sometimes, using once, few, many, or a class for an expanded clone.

cdr3_nt: TGTGCCACGGACCTGGGGGTGACGGACACTGAAGCTTTCTTT
cdr3_aa: CATDLGVTDTEAFF
clone_size: many
v_call: TRBV6-1
j_call: TRBJ1-1
d_call: -
cdr3_length: 14

cdr3_nt: TGTGCCAGCAGCCTCGCGGGCCCGCGAAAGACGCAGTATTTT
cdr3_aa: CASSLAGPRKTQYF
clone_size: -
v_call: TRBV14
j_call: TRBJ2-3
d_call: -
cdr3_length: 14

cdr3_nt: TGTGCCTGGAGTGTACGTCGCCCAGGAAGGAATCAGCCCCAGCATTTT
cdr3_aa: CAWSVRRPGRNQPQHF
clone_size: many
v_call: TRBV30
j_call: TRBJ1-5
d_call: -
cdr3_length: 16

cdr3_nt: TGTGCCAGCACAGAAGAGAGGGGGACACCCATCTTATCCAATTCACCCCTCCACTTT
cdr3_aa: CASTEERGTPILSNSPLHF
clone_size: many
v_call: TRBV6-1
j_call: TRBJ1-6
d_call: -
cdr3_length: 19

cdr3_nt: TGTGCCAGCAGTGAAGCGGGACAGACGACAGATACGCAGTATTTT
cdr3_aa: CASSEAGQTTDTQYF
clone_size: few
v_call: TRBV2
j_call: TRBJ2-3
d_call: TRBD1
cdr3_length: 15

cdr3_nt: TGTGCCAGCACCAAAAGGGGGGGGAATTCACCCCTCCACTTT
cdr3_aa: CASTKRGGNSPLHF
clone_size: many
v_call: TRBV27
j_call: TRBJ1-6
d_call: -
cdr3_length: 14

cdr3_nt: TGTGCCAGCAGCTCCTCAAGGGGGGGAAGCTCCTACGAGCAGTACTTC
cdr3_aa: CASSSSRGGSSYEQYF
clone_size: many
v_call: TRBV7-9
j_call: TRBJ2-7
d_call: -
cdr3_length: 16

cdr3_nt: TGTGCCACCAGCAGAGGCCGTCCCCCAGGGTCCTACGAGCAGTACTTC
cdr3_aa: CATSRGRPPGSYEQYF
clone_size: -
v_call: TRBV15
j_call: TRBJ2-7
d_call: -
cdr3_length: 16

cdr3_nt: TGTGCCAGCAGCTTTCCGGGGACCGTCCAAGAGACCCAGTACTTC
cdr3_aa: CASSFPGTVQETQYF
clone_size: few
v_call: TRBV7-8
j_call: TRBJ2-5
d_call: -
cdr3_length: 15

cdr3_nt: TGTGCCAGCAGCCCCAGGACAGGGTATAACGGGGAGCTGTTTTTT
cdr3_aa: CASSPRTGYNGELFF
clone_size: -
v_call: TRBV7-9
j_call: TRBJ2-2
d_call: TRBD1
cdr3_length: 15

cdr3_nt: TGCGCCTCCACTCTCATGGGGGAAGGATACAATGAGCAGTTCTTC
cdr3_aa: CASTLMGEGYNEQFF
clone_size: -
v_call: TRBV5-1
j_call: TRBJ2-1
d_call: -
cdr3_length: 15

cdr3_nt: TGTGCCAGCAGTCCCCCCGGGACTCCGTACGAGCAGTACTTC
cdr3_aa: CASSPPGTPYEQYF
clone_size: many
v_call: TRBV6-2/TRBV6-3
j_call: TRBJ2-7
d_call: -
cdr3_length: 14

cdr3_nt: TGTGCCAGCAGCCAGACTAGCGGACTCACAGATACGCAGTATTTT
cdr3_aa: CASSQTSGLTDTQYF
clone_size: many
v_call: TRBV11-1
j_call: TRBJ2-3
d_call: TRBD2
cdr3_length: 15

cdr3_nt: TGCAGTGCTACAAAGGGGGTCAGCAATCAGCCCCAGCATTTT
cdr3_aa: CSATKGVSNQPQHF
clone_size: many
v_call: TRBV20-1
j_call: TRBJ1-5
d_call: -
cdr3_length: 14

cdr3_nt: TGCGCCAGCAGCTTCGAGGGGGGCGAGCAGTACTTC
cdr3_aa: CASSFEGGEQYF
clone_size: many
v_call: TRBV5-1
j_call: TRBJ2-7
d_call: -
cdr3_length: 12

cdr3_nt: TGTGCCGGAAAACTAGCGGGAGCAAATGAGCAGTTCTTC
cdr3_aa: CAGKLAGANEQFF
clone_size: many
v_call: TRBV2
j_call: TRBJ2-1
d_call: TRBD2
cdr3_length: 13

cdr3_nt: TGTGCCGGCACTAGGATCGGCACAGATACGCAGTATTTT
cdr3_aa: CAGTRIGTDTQYF
clone_size: many
v_call: TRBV6-1
j_call: TRBJ2-3
d_call: -
cdr3_length: 13

cdr3_nt: TGTGCCAGCAGTTACTCGATTAGCGGAGCCGTCGAGCAGTACTTC
cdr3_aa: CASSYSISGAVEQYF
clone_size: -
v_call: TRBV6-2/TRBV6-3
j_call: TRBJ2-7
d_call: -
cdr3_length: 15

cdr3_nt: TGCAGTGCCCGAGCCGGACGATCGAACACTGAAGCTTTCTTT
cdr3_aa: CSARAGRSNTEAFF
clone_size: many
v_call: TRBV20-1
j_call: TRBJ1-1
d_call: -
cdr3_length: 14

cdr3_nt: TGTGCCAGCAGCATTAGGGGGGGCGGCGGGGAGCTGTTTTTT
cdr3_aa: CASSIRGGGGELFF
clone_size: few
v_call: TRBV2
j_call: TRBJ2-2
d_call: -
cdr3_length: 14

cdr3_nt: TGTGCCAGCAGTTCCCCAGGGGGTAGGGGCACTGAAGCTTTCTTT
cdr3_aa: CASSSPGGRGTEAFF
clone_size: -
v_call: TRBV6-1
j_call: TRBJ1-1
d_call: TRBD1
cdr3_length: 15

cdr3_nt: TGTGCCAGCAGTCCGCGACAGGGGACCGAGCAGTACTTC
cdr3_aa: CASSPRQGTEQYF
clone_size: -
v_call: TRBV12-3/TRBV12-4
j_call: TRBJ2-7
d_call: TRBD1
cdr3_length: 13

cdr3_nt: TGTGCCAGCAGTTTGCCCGCAACCAGGTTTGTCCAGGGGGACGATGAGCAGTTCTTC
cdr3_aa: CASSLPATRFVQGDDEQFF
clone_size: many
v_call: TRBV28
j_call: TRBJ2-1
d_call: TRBD1
cdr3_length: 19

cdr3_nt: TGTGCCAGCAGCCAGACAGGGAGGGGCAATCAGCCCCAGCATTTT
cdr3_aa: CASSQTGRGNQPQHF
clone_size: few
v_call: TRBV5-6
j_call: TRBJ1-5
d_call: TRBD1
cdr3_length: 15

cdr3_nt: TGTGCCAGCAGGCCGACAGGTCTAGCCAAAAACATTCAGTACTTC
cdr3_aa: CASRPTGLAKNIQYF
clone_size: many
v_call: TRBV28
j_call: TRBJ2-4
d_call: -
cdr3_length: 15

cdr3_nt: TGTGCCAGCAGCAGACAGGTCGGGTCTCAGCCCCAGCATTTT
cdr3_aa: CASSRQVGSQPQHF
clone_size: many
v_call: TRBV28
j_call: TRBJ1-5
d_call: -
cdr3_length: 14

cdr3_nt: TGCAGTGCTAGTTGGGCGGGAGCGTATGAGACCCAGTACTTC
cdr3_aa: CSASWAGAYETQYF
clone_size: many
v_call: TRBV20-1
j_call: TRBJ2-5
d_call: TRBD2
cdr3_length: 14

cdr3_nt: TGTGCCACCAGTGATTTATCACTAGCCGCAGATACGCAGTATTTT
cdr3_aa: CATSDLSLAADTQYF
clone_size: many
v_call: TRBV24-1
j_call: TRBJ2-3
d_call: -
cdr3_length: 15

cdr3_nt: TGCAGTGCTGGGGGTCGGGCGGGGAGGTACAATGAGCAGTTCTTC
cdr3_aa: CSAGGRAGRYNEQFF
clone_size: many
v_call: TRBV20-1
j_call: TRBJ2-1
d_call: -
cdr3_length: 15

cdr3_nt: TGTGCCAGCAGCTTAGCGCCTAGCGGGAACTACGAGCAGTACTTC
cdr3_aa: CASSLAPSGNYEQYF
clone_size: many
v_call: TRBV7-8
j_call: TRBJ2-7
d_call: TRBD2
cdr3_length: 15

cdr3_nt: TGTGCCAGCAGTTTAGCACAGTTAAACACCATATATTTT
cdr3_aa: CASSLAQLNTIYF
clone_size: many
v_call: TRBV12-3/TRBV12-4
j_call: TRBJ1-3
d_call: -
cdr3_length: 13

cdr3_nt: TGTGCCAGCAGTGATTGGGGGGACGGAAACACCATATATTTT
cdr3_aa: CASSDWGDGNTIYF
clone_size: few
v_call: TRBV6-1
j_call: TRBJ1-3
d_call: -
cdr3_length: 14

cdr3_nt: TGTGCCAGCAGCTTAGCTACTATCGACGAGCAGTACTTC
cdr3_aa: CASSLATIDEQYF
clone_size: many
v_call: TRBV7-2
j_call: TRBJ2-7
d_call: -
cdr3_length: 13

cdr3_nt: TGCGCCAGCAGTGCCGCACAGGGTTTGGCTTTCTTT
cdr3_aa: CASSAAQGLAFF
clone_size: few
v_call: TRBV10-1
j_call: TRBJ1-1
d_call: -
cdr3_length: 12

cdr3_nt: TGCGCCAGCAGCTCAAGGCTCTATGAGCAGTTCTTC
cdr3_aa: CASSSRLYEQFF
clone_size: -
v_call: TRBV5-5
j_call: TRBJ2-1
d_call: -
cdr3_length: 12

cdr3_nt: TGTGCCAGCAGCCAAGTATTCGGACAGCGCACAGATACGCAGTATTTT
cdr3_aa: CASSQVFGQRTDTQYF
clone_size: -
v_call: TRBV4-2
j_call: TRBJ2-3
d_call: -
cdr3_length: 16

cdr3_nt: TGCGCCAGCAGCTCGGGACAGGGGACCTATGGCTACACCTTC
cdr3_aa: CASSSGQGTYGYTF
clone_size: few
v_call: TRBV5-1
j_call: TRBJ1-2
d_call: TRBD1
cdr3_length: 14

cdr3_nt: TGCAGTGCTAGAGACGCAAAGCGGGAGCCGAACACCGGGGAGCTGTTTTTT
cdr3_aa: CSARDAKREPNTGELFF
clone_size: -
v_call: TRBV20-1
j_call: TRBJ2-2
d_call: TRBD2
cdr3_length: 17

cdr3_nt: TGTGCCAGCAGATTTAGCGGGACGAACACCGGGGAGCTGTTTTTT
cdr3_aa: CASRFSGTNTGELFF
clone_size: many
v_call: TRBV6-1
j_call: TRBJ2-2
d_call: TRBD2
cdr3_length: 15

cdr3_nt: TGTGCCAGCAGCCGAGGGACTAGCGGGGTGAACACCGGGGAGCTGTTTTTT
cdr3_aa: CASSRGTSGVNTGELFF
clone_size: many
v_call: TRBV2
j_call: TRBJ2-2
d_call: TRBD2
cdr3_length: 17

cdr3_nt: TGCAGTGCTGTTGATACAGGGAGGCCTTCCTATGGCTACACCTTC
cdr3_aa: CSAVDTGRPSYGYTF
clone_size: -
v_call: TRBV20-1
j_call: TRBJ1-2
d_call: -
cdr3_length: 15

cdr3_nt: TGTGCCAGCGCGGGGTCAGGACTTAATTCACCCCTCCACTTT
cdr3_aa: CASAGSGLNSPLHF
clone_size: many
v_call: TRBV28
j_call: TRBJ1-6
d_call: -
cdr3_length: 14

cdr3_nt: TGTGCCGGCAGCTCCCCTCTACGGAACTCCTACGAGCAGTACTTC
cdr3_aa: CAGSSPLRNSYEQYF
clone_size: few
v_call: TRBV7-9
j_call: TRBJ2-7
d_call: -
cdr3_length: 15